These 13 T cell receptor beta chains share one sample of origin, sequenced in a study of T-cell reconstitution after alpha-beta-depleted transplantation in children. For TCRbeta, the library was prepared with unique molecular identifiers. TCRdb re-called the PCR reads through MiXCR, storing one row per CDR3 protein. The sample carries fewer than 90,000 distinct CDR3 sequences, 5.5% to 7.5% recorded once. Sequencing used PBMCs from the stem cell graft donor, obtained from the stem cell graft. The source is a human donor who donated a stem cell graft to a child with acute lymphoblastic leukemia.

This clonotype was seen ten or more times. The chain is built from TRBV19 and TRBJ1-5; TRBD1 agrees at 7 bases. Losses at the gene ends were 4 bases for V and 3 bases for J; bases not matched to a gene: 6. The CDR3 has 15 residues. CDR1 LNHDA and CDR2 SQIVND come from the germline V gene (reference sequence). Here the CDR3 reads CASSTVDRDNQPQHF. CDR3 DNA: TGTGCCAGTAGTACCGTTGACAGGGACAATCAGCCCCAGCATTTT.

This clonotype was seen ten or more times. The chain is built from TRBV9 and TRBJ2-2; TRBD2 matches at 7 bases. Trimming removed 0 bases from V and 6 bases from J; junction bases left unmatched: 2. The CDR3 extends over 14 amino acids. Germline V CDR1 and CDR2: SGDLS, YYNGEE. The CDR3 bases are TGTGCCAGCAGCGTAGGCGGGAGTTCCGGGGAGCTGTTTTTT. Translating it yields CASSVGGSSGELFF.

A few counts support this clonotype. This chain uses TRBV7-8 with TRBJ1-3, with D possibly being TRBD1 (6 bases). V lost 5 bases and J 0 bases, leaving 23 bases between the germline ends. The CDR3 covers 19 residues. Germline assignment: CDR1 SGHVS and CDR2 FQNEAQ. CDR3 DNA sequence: TGTGCCAGCAGCCAACAAATAGAACGCCGAGGGGGCTCTGGAAACACCATATATTTT. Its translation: CASSQQIERRGGSGNTIYF.

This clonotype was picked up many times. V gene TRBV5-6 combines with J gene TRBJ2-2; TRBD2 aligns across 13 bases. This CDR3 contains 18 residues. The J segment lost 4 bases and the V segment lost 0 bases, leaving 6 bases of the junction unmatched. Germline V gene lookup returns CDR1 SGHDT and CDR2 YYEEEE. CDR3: CASSLAGGLAGFTGELFF. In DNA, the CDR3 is TGTGCCAGCAGCTTGGCCGGGGGACTAGCGGGATTCACCGGGGAGCTGTTTTTT.

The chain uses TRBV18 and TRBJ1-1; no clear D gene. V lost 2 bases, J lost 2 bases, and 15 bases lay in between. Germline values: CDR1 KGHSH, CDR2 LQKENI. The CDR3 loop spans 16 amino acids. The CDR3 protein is CASSPERVVINTEAFF. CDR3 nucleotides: TGTGCCAGCTCACCAGAGAGGGTGGTTATCAACACTGAAGCTTTCTTT.

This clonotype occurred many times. The CDR3 is CASSLVWGQGSNEQYF. CDR3 bases: TGTGCCAGCAGCTTGGTTTGGGGTCAGGGGTCGAACGAGCAGTACTTC. This sequence joins TRBV5-6 and TRBJ2-7; D possibly corresponds to TRBD1 (6 bases). The V end was cut by 0 bases, the J end by 5 bases, with 18 bases between. This CDR3 contains 16 residues. The germline gives CDR1 SGHDT, CDR2 YYEEEE.

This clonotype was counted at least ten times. As DNA, the CDR3 is TGCAGTGTTCAACCCAAGCGGGGAAGCTACAATGAGCAGTTCTTC. It is translated as CSVQPKRGSYNEQFF. The rearrangement links TRBV20-1 to TRBJ2-1, with 7 positions matching TRBD2. Germline V gives CDR1 DFQATT, CDR2 SNEGSKA (reference sequence). The CDR3 consists of 15 residues. V lost 7 bases and J lost 3; bases outside the gene matches: 12.

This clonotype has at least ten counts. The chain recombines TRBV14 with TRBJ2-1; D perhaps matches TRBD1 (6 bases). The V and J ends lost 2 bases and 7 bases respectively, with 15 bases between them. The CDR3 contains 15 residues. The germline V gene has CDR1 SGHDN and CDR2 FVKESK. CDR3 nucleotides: TGTGCCAGCAGCCAATGGCAGGGGCTAAGGAATGAGCAGTTCTTC. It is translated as CASSQWQGLRNEQFF.

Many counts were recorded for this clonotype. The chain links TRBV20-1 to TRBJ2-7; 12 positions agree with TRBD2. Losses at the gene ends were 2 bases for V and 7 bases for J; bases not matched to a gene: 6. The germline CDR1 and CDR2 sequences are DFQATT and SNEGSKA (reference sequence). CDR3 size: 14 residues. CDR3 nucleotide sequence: TGCAGTGCTAGACTAGCGGGAGGGCTCCTTGAGCAGTACTTC. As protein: CSARLAGGLLEQYF.

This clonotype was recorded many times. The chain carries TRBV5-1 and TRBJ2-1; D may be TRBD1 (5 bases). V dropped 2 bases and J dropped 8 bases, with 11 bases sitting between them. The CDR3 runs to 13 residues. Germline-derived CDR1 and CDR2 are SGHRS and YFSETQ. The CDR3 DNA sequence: TGCGCCAGCAGCTTCCAGGGATTCGATGAGCAGTTCTTC. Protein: CASSFQGFDEQFF.

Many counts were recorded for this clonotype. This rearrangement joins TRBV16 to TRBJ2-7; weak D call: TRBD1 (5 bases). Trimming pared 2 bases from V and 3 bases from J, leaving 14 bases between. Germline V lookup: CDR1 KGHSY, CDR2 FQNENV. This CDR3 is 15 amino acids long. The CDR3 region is CASSQVQGLDYEQYF. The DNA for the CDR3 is TGTGCCAGCAGCCAAGTCCAGGGATTGGACTACGAGCAGTACTTC.

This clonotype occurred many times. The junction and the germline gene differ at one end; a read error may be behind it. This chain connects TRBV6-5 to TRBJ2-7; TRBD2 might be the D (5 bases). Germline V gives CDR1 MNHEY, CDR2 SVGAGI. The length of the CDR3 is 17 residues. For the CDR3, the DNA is TGTGCCAGCAGTCACTCTAGCCTTGGAGAGTGGGCCTACGAGCAGTACTTC. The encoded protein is CASSHSSLGEWAYEQYF.

The CDR3 here is CAIKQTGANSPLHF. The CDR3 DNA reads as TGTGCCATCAAACAGACGGGGGCTAATTCACCCCTCCACTTT. This rearrangement joins TRBV24-1 to TRBJ1-6; D might be TRBD1 (6 bases). CDR3 size: 14 residues. Germline V CDR1 and CDR2: KGHDR, SFDVKD. The V gene lost 11 bases and the J gene lost 6 bases, with 16 bases spanning the gap.